This T cell receptor beta chain came from a study of blood T cell repertoires in COVID-19. V lost 6 bases, J lost 6 bases, and 8 bases lay in between. The CDR3 covers 12 residues. Authors' processing steps: Nucleated cell counts were estimated from reference gene primer amplification. The table came from immunoSEQ multiplex PCR; TCRdb's copy has only in-frame clones and leaves some out. V and J calls and clone size follow that table, whereas D and trimming were derived from the DNA. This table holds about 190,000 clones, 78% found once. This TCR was recovered from a woman aged 45 to 65 who had recovered from COVID-19. The rearrangement uses TRBV12-3 or TRBV12-4 and TRBJ2-2; unclear D gene. The sample taken for sequencing was PBMCs or T cells enriched from blood (not recorded which). The DNA of the CDR3 is TGTGCCAGCAGCCGTAGTGCCGGGGAGCTGTTTTTT. Its protein is CASSRSAGELFF.